This TCR beta chain emerged from a study of a mutant IDH1 vaccine in newly diagnosed glioma. Turning to the study itself: Each patient was administered eight vaccinations, scheduled in weeks 1, 3, 5, 7, 11, 15, 19 and 23. Initiation of the vaccine course occurred 4-6 weeks after radiotherapy alone, or alongside temozolomide cycles.

Specified time point: week 23, last vaccination. Every single dose of the vaccine, 300 ug of mutant IDH1 20-mer peptide, came with topical imiquimod. The table came from immunoSEQ multiplex PCR; TCRdb's copy has only in-frame clones and leaves some out. The sample yields tens of thousands of clones, approximately 84% seen once. This CDR3 has 14 residues. V was pared by 5 bases and J by 0 bases, with 9 bases between. Germline CDR1 is SGHTS and CDR2 is YDEGEE. On this clone itself: Its antigen is unknown.

This chain links TRBV5-8 with TRBJ1-5, with unresolved D. The TCR sequence derives from a man aged 18 to 30 with glioma. The sequencing here drew on PBMCs, taken from a glioma patient whose treatment included an IDH1 peptide vaccine. The CDR3 loop is CASSSLLSNQPQHF. The CDR3 region has the DNA TGTGCCAGCAGTTCTCTACTTAGCAATCAGCCCCAGCATTTT.